One and the same sample provided the 8 T cell receptor beta chains below, sequenced in a study of T cells in Graves' hyperthyroidism and ophthalmopathy. RNA transcripts served as the template for amplifying TCR beta CDR3 regions. A set of HTBI primers served as the primers for a first-round RT-PCR of the TCR CDR3. TCRdb reprocessed the multiplex PCR reads via MiXCR and lists one record per CDR3 protein. The data hold about 350,000 distinct CDR3 sequences, with under 20% observed a single time. The sequenced sample was blood. Every receptor here comes from a woman between 18 and 29 years old with Graves' hyperthyroidism.

This clonotype was counted only a few times. The chain has TRBV25-1 and TRBJ2-5; tentative D call: TRBD1 (5 bases). Deletions cut 1 base from V and 5 bases from J, with 14 bases between. Germline assignment: CDR1 MGHDK and CDR2 SYGVNS. CDR3 length: 15 amino acids. The CDR3 here is CASSEFYRPAETQYF. CDR3 DNA: TGTGCCAGCAGTGAATTCTACAGGCCGGCGGAGACCCAGTACTTC.

This clonotype was observed many times. This chain joins TRBV7-9 and TRBJ2-5; D call uncertain. Germline V gene data show CDR1 as SEHNR and CDR2 as FQNEAQ (reference sequence). The CDR3 runs 13 residues. Trimming shortened V by 6 bases and J by 5 bases, and 13 bases separated the two germline ends. Here the CDR3 DNA reads TGTGCCAGCAGAGACGGGCCGGTGGAGACCCAGTACTTC. It specifies CASRDGPVETQYF.

The V and J genes are TRBV6-2 or TRBV6-3 and TRBJ2-7, with D perhaps matching TRBD1 (6 bases). The CDR3 loop spans 14 amino acids. The germline V gene has CDR1 MNHEY and CDR2 SVGEGT. The V gene lost 6 bases and the J gene lost 1 base, with 13 bases spanning the gap. The CDR3 reads CASRDWTVSYEQYF. The CDR3 nucleotides are TGTGCCAGCAGGGATTGGACAGTTTCCTACGAGCAGTACTTC.

Ten or more counts support this clonotype. The chain combines TRBV6-1 with TRBJ1-2; 11 positions match TRBD1. With V trimmed by 5 bases and J by 3 bases, 11 bases remained unmatched. Germline CDR1 reads MNHNS; CDR2 reads SASEGT. The CDR3 extends over 17 amino acids. The CDR3 sequence: CASSQENRDRGYYGYTF. DNA for the CDR3: TGTGCCAGCAGTCAAGAGAACCGGGACAGGGGGTACTATGGCTACACCTTC.

This clonotype showed up just a few times. V gene TRBV9 combines with J gene TRBJ2-2; TRBD1 is a possible D gene (6 bases). Trimming cost V 2 bases and J 3 bases, with 8 bases left between them. Germline V CDR1 and CDR2: SGDLS, YYNGEE. The CDR3 extends over 14 amino acids. The CDR3 protein is CASSVGADTGELFF. The CDR3 bases are TGTGCCAGCAGCGTGGGGGCGGACACCGGGGAGCTGTTTTTT. Full variable domain (missing parts from reference TRBV9 and TRBJ2-2): DSGVTQTPKHLITATGQRVTLRCSPRSGDLSVYWYQQSLDQGLQFLIQYYNGEERAKGNILERFSAQQFPDLHSELNLSSLELGDSALYFCASSVGADTGELFFGEGSRLTVL.

This clonotype was counted at least ten times. This rearrangement joins TRBV12-3 or TRBV12-4 to TRBJ1-2; 9 bases align to TRBD1. V lost 8 bases to trimming and J lost 8 bases; unmatched junction nucleotides: 12. This CDR3 contains 14 residues. The CDR3 nucleotides are TGTGCCAGCGGGCGGACAGGGGCCCTGAGGGGCTACACCTTC. Translated: CASGRTGALRGYTF.

As for this clonotype: This could be a read error, since a much larger clone is one nucleotide away. The CDR3 loop reads CASSQTQAGLQETRYF. For the CDR3, the DNA is TGCGCCAGCAGCCAAACCCAGGCCGGGCTACAAGAGACCCGGTACTTC. The genes are TRBV5-1 and TRBJ2-5; no definite D call. Germline V gene sequence: CDR1 SGHRS, CDR2 YFSETQ. This CDR3 comprises 16 residues.

This clonotype appeared a few times. This sequence joins TRBV30 and TRBJ1-5; 7 bases fit TRBD1. Trimming took 2 bases from V and 2 from J; bases not matched to a gene: 12. Germline V CDR1 and CDR2: GTSNPN, SVGIG (reference sequence). The CDR3 contains 17 residues. DNA for the CDR3: TGTGCCTGGAGTATCGGACAGGCGCTATGGGGCAATCAGCCCCAGCATTTT. Its protein product is CAWSIGQALWGNQPQHF.